These T cell receptor beta chains were read from a single sample in a study of cytomegalovirus exposure and HLA in healthy donors. The repertoire was sequenced with immunoSEQ multiplex PCR; TCRdb's copy has only in-frame clones and lacks some. The sample table sets out fewer than 150,000 clones. The sample comprised PBMCs. The receptor set was obtained from a man aged 35 to 55 in good health and CMV-seronegative. Both conserved end residues are part of each CDR3. The D gene is left open where the match is weak.

V gene	D gene	J gene	CDR3 protein	CDR3 DNA
TRBV6-5	NA	TRBJ1-3	CASSRTAQGRNTIYF	TGTGCCAGCAGTCGGACGGCACAGGGAAGAAACACCATATATTTT
TRBV11-1	NA	TRBJ2-7	CASSRQVLLGEQYF	TGTGCCAGCAGCCGACAGGTGCTCCTAGGCGAGCAGTACTTC
TRBV6-4	TRBD2	TRBJ2-3	CASSDAGGLDTQYF	TGTGCCAGCAGTGACGCGGGGGGACTTGATACGCAGTATTTT
TRBV6-1	TRBD1	TRBJ1-2	CASTRTGGGYGYTF	TGTGCCAGCACTCGGACAGGGGGCGGTTATGGCTACACCTTC
TRBV2	NA	TRBJ2-7	CASMSPSYEQYF	TGTGCCAGCATGTCGCCATCCTACGAGCAGTACTTC
TRBV5-6	NA	TRBJ1-2	CASSLVRDYGYTF	TGTGCCAGCAGCTTGGTCAGGGATTATGGCTACACCTTC
TRBV9	NA	TRBJ2-3	CASSPTGQTDTQYF	TGTGCCAGCAGCCCAACAGGGCAAACAGATACGCAGTATTTT
TRBV9	NA	TRBJ2-3	CASSPVLDTQYF	TGTGCCAGCAGCCCTGTACTAGATACGCAGTATTTT
TRBV4-1	NA	TRBJ2-1	CASSHPQGEQFF	TGCGCCAGCAGCCACCCACAGGGAGAGCAGTTCTTC
TRBV7-2	NA	TRBJ1-3	CASSLVTSSGNTIYF	TGTGCCAGCAGCTTAGTAACCAGCTCTGGAAACACCATATATTTT
TRBV28	NA	TRBJ2-7	CASSFAGSYEQYF	TGTGCCAGCAGTTTTGCGGGCTCCTACGAGCAGTACTTC
TRBV19	TRBD1	TRBJ1-5	CASGAVTGDSNQPQHF	TGTGCCAGTGGTGCCGTTACAGGGGATAGCAATCAGCCCCAGCATTTT
TRBV25-1	TRBD1	TRBJ2-7	CASSDLRGLEQYF	TGTGCCAGCAGTGACTTAAGGGGGCTCGAGCAGTACTTC
TRBV5-1	NA	TRBJ1-3	CASSAQGTGNTIYF	TGCGCCAGCAGCGCACAGGGTACCGGAAACACCATATATTTT
TRBV10-3	NA	TRBJ1-1	CAINFRVGGEAFF	TGTGCCATCAATTTCAGGGTGGGTGGTGAAGCTTTCTTT
TRBV9	TRBD2	TRBJ2-3	CASSVLAGDTDTQYF	TGTGCCAGCAGCGTACTAGCGGGGGACACAGATACGCAGTATTTT
TRBV6-6	NA	TRBJ2-5	CASLRRTGETQYF	TGTGCCAGCCTCCGTCGAACCGGGGAGACCCAGTACTTC
TRBV7-2	NA	TRBJ1-1	CASSLLLGVVTEAFF	TGTGCCAGCAGCTTACTCCTAGGGGTTGTAACTGAAGCTTTCTTT
TRBV28	NA	TRBJ2-7	CASQDSEQYF	TGTGCCAGTCAGGACTCCGAGCAGTACTTC
TRBV4-2	NA	TRBJ2-4	CASSQEAAKKNIQYF	TGTGCCAGCAGCCAAGAGGCGGCTAAGAAAAACATTCAGTACTTC
TRBV11-3	NA	TRBJ2-7	CASSTSSVGEQYF	TGTGCCAGCAGCACGTCTAGTGTGGGCGAGCAGTACTTC
TRBV7-9	NA	TRBJ2-5	CASTQAETQYF	TGTGCCAGCACCCAGGCAGAGACCCAGTACTTC
TRBV27	TRBD2	TRBJ2-7	CASRKGLAGGYEQYF	TGTGCCAGCCGCAAGGGGCTAGCGGGGGGCTACGAGCAGTACTTC
TRBV6-5	NA	TRBJ2-3	CASTSAGPDTQYF	TGTGCCAGCACCTCGGCAGGGCCGGATACGCAGTATTTT
TRBV13	NA	TRBJ1-3	CASSSHYSGNTIYF	TGTGCCAGCAGCTCCCACTACTCTGGAAACACCATATATTTT
TRBV27	NA	TRBJ1-1	CASSPLGRRAFF	TGTGCCAGCAGTCCCCTGGGGAGGAGAGCTTTCTTT
TRBV11-1	TRBD1	TRBJ2-1	CASSSRQGRGEQFF	TGTGCCAGCAGCTCCCGACAGGGTAGAGGTGAGCAGTTCTTC
TRBV9	TRBD2	TRBJ2-3	CASSPSTAGWDTQYF	TGTGCCAGCAGCCCCTCAACAGCGGGGTGGGATACGCAGTATTTT
TRBV7-6	TRBD1	TRBJ2-1	CASSLVAGTGAYLDYNEQFF	TGTGCCAGCAGCTTGGTAGCCGGGACAGGAGCTTACCTTGATTACAATGAGCAGTTCTTC
TRBV9	NA	TRBJ2-1	CASSGWGDSNEQFF	TGTGCCAGCAGCGGATGGGGGGATTCCAATGAGCAGTTCTTC
TRBV16	NA	TRBJ1-2	CASSQSWGSGYTF	TGTGCCAGCAGCCAATCTTGGGGCAGTGGCTACACCTTC
TRBV5-4	TRBD1	TRBJ2-7	CASSLQGADYEQYF	TGTGCCAGCAGCTTGCAGGGGGCTGACTACGAGCAGTACTTC
TRBV6-6	TRBD1	TRBJ2-1	CASRRDSYNEQFF	TGTGCCAGCCGACGGGACAGCTACAATGAGCAGTTCTTC
TRBV5-6	TRBD2	TRBJ2-3	CASSWTSGGWNTQYF	TGTGCCAGCAGCTGGACTAGCGGGGGTTGGAATACGCAGTATTTT
TRBV6-5	NA	TRBJ1-3	CASSPNGFGNTIYF	TGTGCCAGCAGTCCCAACGGTTTCGGAAACACCATATATTTT
TRBV5-4	NA	TRBJ2-2	CASSLVPGLIQTGELFF	TGTGCCAGCAGCTTGGTGCCGGGACTTATTCAAACCGGGGAGCTGTTTTTT
TRBV6-5	NA	TRBJ2-1	CASSYSSTGEQFF	TGTGCCAGCAGTTATAGTTCAACGGGGGAGCAGTTCTTC
TRBV13	NA	TRBJ1-2	CASSLGRLTGPLFF	TGTGCCAGCAGCTTAGGCCGGTTGACAGGTCCTCTTTTCTTC
TRBV7-8	NA	TRBJ1-5	CASSFGQNNQPQHF	TGTGCCAGCAGCTTCGGACAGAACAATCAGCCCCAGCATTTT
TRBV28	TRBD1	TRBJ1-3	CASSLWGQALSGNTIYF	TGTGCCAGCAGTTTATGGGGACAGGCCCTCTCTGGAAACACCATATATTTT
TRBV4-2	NA	TRBJ2-5	CASSQEGTLSQETQYF	TGTGCCAGCAGCCAAGAAGGGACACTAAGCCAAGAGACCCAGTACTTC
TRBV4-2	NA	TRBJ2-3	CASRGPPADTQYF	TGTGCCAGCAGGGGCCCCCCGGCAGATACGCAGTATTTT
TRBV25-1	TRBD2	TRBJ2-1	CASSERRGGDYNEQFF	TGTGCCAGCAGTGAAAGGCGGGGGGGGGACTACAATGAGCAGTTCTTC
TRBV28	TRBD2	TRBJ2-3	CASSLWFTSGGGTDTQYF	TGTGCCAGCAGTTTATGGTTTACTAGCGGGGGTGGCACAGATACGCAGTATTTT
TRBV11-1	NA	TRBJ1-2	CASSLDALTGVEFYTF	TGTGCCAGCAGCTTAGATGCCCTGACCGGGGTTGAGTTCTACACCTTC
TRBV28	NA	TRBJ2-7	CASRGFNEQYF	TGTGCCAGCCGGGGGTTCAACGAGCAGTACTTC
TRBV6-5	TRBD1	TRBJ1-2	CANSYSYGTAATF	TGTGCCAACAGTTACTCTTACGGGACAGCGGCCACCTTC
TRBV14	NA	TRBJ2-7	CASSQRNEQYF	TGTGCCAGCAGCCAGAGGAACGAGCAGTACTTC
TRBV11-1	NA	TRBJ1-2	CASSPGVSYGYTF	TGTGCCAGCAGCCCAGGGGTTAGCTATGGCTACACCTTC
TRBV5-1	NA	TRBJ1-1	CASSNTGGDTEAFF	TGCGCCAGCAGCAACACGGGGGGAGACACTGAAGCTTTCTTT
TRBV13	TRBD1	TRBJ1-1	CASSQQGANTEAFF	TGTGCCAGCAGCCAACAGGGGGCAAACACTGAAGCTTTCTTT
TRBV6-5	NA	TRBJ2-7	CASTEQGSYEQYF	TGTGCCAGCACCGAACAGGGTTCCTACGAGCAGTACTTC
TRBV6-1	NA	TRBJ1-2	CASSETDNYGYTF	TGTGCCAGCAGTGAGACAGACAACTATGGCTACACCTTC
TRBV7-9	TRBD1	TRBJ2-4	CASSLLGTGIYIQYF	TGTGCCAGCAGCTTATTGGGGACAGGGATTTACATTCAGTACTTC
TRBV29-1	NA	TRBJ1-4	CSVEDSGIYEKLFF	TGCAGCGTTGAAGATTCCGGGATATACGAAAAACTGTTTTTT
TRBV19	NA	TRBJ1-4	CASSPKRGATNEKLFF	TGTGCCAGTAGTCCAAAGCGCGGAGCAACTAATGAAAAACTGTTTTTT
TRBV9	NA	TRBJ2-3	CASSVEPITDTQYF	TGTGCCAGCAGCGTAGAGCCAATCACAGATACGCAGTATTTT